What follows are 14 T cell receptor beta chains derived from one specimen sequenced in a study of sequential checkpoint blockade in melanoma. The assay was immunoSEQ multiplex PCR, and TCRdb's table has in-frame clones only and misses some. The sample yields about 5,500 clones, around 53% seen once. The sample's treatment: randomized to nivolumab then ipilimumab (arm A) or the reverse (arm B). Sequenced material: CD8+ T cells sorted from blood (inferred from file names), taken from a patient given nivolumab and ipilimumab in sequence. The receptors originated from a human donor with melanoma.

V is TRBV27 and J is TRBJ2-4, with D tentatively TRBD2 (6 bases). This CDR3 region has 15 residues. V was shortened by 3 bases and J by 4 bases, with 13 bases between the two germline ends. CDR1 and CDR2 from the germline V gene are MNHEY and SMNVEV (reference sequence). CDR3 in DNA: TGTGCCAGCAGTTTTTCGGGCGGGACGAAAAACATTCAGTACTTC. Amino acid sequence: CASSFSGGTKNIQYF.

This rearrangement joins TRBV27 to TRBJ2-5, with D perhaps TRBD2 (5 bases). The J call is in doubt because the DNA end fits TRBJ2-7 better. This CDR3 spans 15 amino acids. Germline V gives CDR1 MNHEY, CDR2 SMNVEV (reference sequence). The CDR3 loop is CASSLSRGLPYEQYF. The CDR3, as DNA: TGTGCCAGCAGTCTAAGCCGGGGATTACCCTACGAGCAGTACTTC.

DNA of the CDR3: TGTGCCAGCAGCCCGACAGCAACTAGCACAGATACGCAGTATTTT. This gives the protein CASSPTATSTDTQYF. The chain recombines TRBV7-3 with TRBJ2-3, with D possibly being TRBD1 (5 bases). The CDR3 sequence is 15 residues long. The germline V gene encodes CDR1 SGHTA and CDR2 FQGTGA. The V gene lost 5 bases and the J gene lost 0 bases, with 12 bases spanning the gap.

The CDR3, as DNA: TGTGCCAGCAGTGGACCGGGACTAGCGTTATACAATGAGCAGTTCTTC. As protein: CASSGPGLALYNEQFF. V gene TRBV2 combines with J gene TRBJ2-1, with TRBD2 matching 10 bases. The CDR3 loop spans 16 amino acids. From germline, CDR1 is SNHLY and CDR2 FYNNEI. V lost 4 bases to trimming and J lost 4 bases; unmatched junction nucleotides: 7.

This rearrangement joins TRBV7-8 to TRBJ2-1; D gene ambiguous. Germline V gives CDR1 SGHVS, CDR2 FQNEAQ. This CDR3 is built from 16 residues. V lost 2 bases and J lost 0, with 11 bases in between. For the CDR3, the DNA is TGTGCCAGCAGCTTAAGCGTGGCAAGCTCCTACAATGAGCAGTTCTTC. Its translation: CASSLSVASSYNEQFF.

The rearrangement joins TRBV9 to TRBJ2-7, with D perhaps TRBD1 (5 bases). Germline CDR1 and CDR2: SGDLS and YYNGEE. The CDR3 contains 14 residues. V lost 0 bases and J lost 2, with 9 bases in between. The CDR3 protein is CASSVGGNTYEQYF. CDR3 nucleotide sequence: TGTGCCAGCAGCGTAGGGGGCAACACCTACGAGCAGTACTTC.

By its share, this clone is large. The rearrangement links TRBV18 to TRBJ2-1, with 8 bases that match TRBD2. Germline V gives CDR1 KGHSH, CDR2 LQKENI. The CDR3 has 16 amino acids. The ends lost 2 bases at V and 2 bases at J; junction bases unmatched: 5. This CDR3 is CASSPDPGGTYNEQFF. CDR3 coding DNA: TGTGCCAGCTCACCAGACCCGGGGGGGACCTACAATGAGCAGTTCTTC.

The table lists this clone with a few counts. The gene calls are TRBV27 and TRBJ2-2; possible D gene TRBD1, 5 bases. Trimming cost V 6 bases and J 2 bases, with 13 bases left between them. This CDR3 has 15 residues. CDR1 is MNHEY and CDR2 is SMNVEV in the germline V gene (reference sequence). CDR3: CASSGRGRNTGELFF. The CDR3, as DNA: TGTGCCAGCAGCGGTAGGGGCCGAAACACCGGGGAGCTGTTTTTT.

The chain recombines TRBV4-1 with TRBJ2-7; TRBD2 aligns across 10 bases. The length of the CDR3 is 15 residues. Germline lookup yields CDR1 MGHRA and CDR2 YSYEKL. J was trimmed by 2 bases and V by 5 bases; bases with no gene match: 6. CDR3 DNA sequence: TGCGCCAGCAGCGTCACTAGCGGGGAGACCTACGAGCAGTACTTC. Translation gives CASSVTSGETYEQYF.

This clone was found a few times. The chain combines TRBV7-9 with TRBJ2-5, with 14 bases fitting TRBD2. There are 17 residues in the CDR3. The J segment lost 6 bases and the V segment lost 5 bases, leaving 11 bases of the junction unmatched. Germline V CDR1 and CDR2: SEHNR, FQNEAQ (reference sequence). CDR3: CASSLGTSGSPRKTQYF. The CDR3 DNA reads TGTGCCAGCAGCCTCGGGACTAGCGGGAGCCCTAGGAAGACCCAGTACTTC. Drawing the rest from reference TRBV7-9 and TRBJ2-5, the complete variable domain is DTGVSQNPRHKITKRGQNVTFRCDPISEHNRLYWYRQTLGQGPEFLTYFQNEAQLEKSRLLSDRFSAERPKGSFSTLEIQRTEQGDSAMYLCASSLGTSGSPRKTQYFGPGTRLLVL.

The rearrangement uses TRBV2 and TRBJ1-1; a weak D match, TRBD1 (5 bases). V shed 4 bases and J shed 4 bases, with 10 bases lying between them. Germline V lookup: CDR1 SNHLY, CDR2 FYNNEI. The CDR3 has 13 residues. The CDR3 is CASSVGGITEAFF. The CDR3 region has the DNA TGTGCCAGCAGTGTGGGGGGGATCACTGAAGCTTTCTTT.

The chain combines TRBV11-2 with TRBJ2-7; perhaps TRBD1 as D (5 bases). The CDR3 loop spans 14 amino acids. Trimming took off 3 bases at V and 2 bases at J, with 11 bases between the two ends. Germline values: CDR1 SGHAT, CDR2 FQNNGV. CDR3 sequence (DNA): TGTGCCAGCAGCTTCTATCAGGGCGCCTACGAGCAGTACTTC. Translating it yields CASSFYQGAYEQYF.

Judged by abundance, this clone is large. This chain uses TRBV19 with TRBJ1-2, with a weak D call TRBD1 (5 bases). Trimming took off 3 bases at V and 4 bases at J, with 9 bases between the two ends. The CDR3 sequence is 13 residues long. Looked up from germline, CDR1 is LNHDA and CDR2 is SQIVND (reference sequence). For the CDR3, the DNA is TGTGCCAGTAGTATCGACAGTACCTATGGCTACACCTTC. The encoded protein is CASSIDSTYGYTF.

This clone was observed a few times. The gene calls are TRBV19 and TRBJ2-2, with D maybe TRBD1 (6 bases). This CDR3 has 17 amino acids. The V end was cut by 5 bases, the J end by 10 bases, with 26 bases between. Germline CDR1 and CDR2: LNHDA and SQIVND (reference sequence). CDR3 loop: CASSPGHLIPIPAELFF. DNA for the CDR3: TGTGCCAGTAGTCCGGGACATCTAATACCCATCCCGGCGGAGCTGTTTTTT.